This TCR beta chain derives from a study of shared clonotypes between healthy human individuals. Findings and caveats of the study: Larger richness was generally estimated for naive than memory subsets. Shared clonotypes across all four donors exceeded non-shared ones in generation probability. When naive CD4 clonotypes were compared across several donors, about 4.8% were shared.

For this clone: The target antigen is unknown.

Looked up from germline, CDR1 is SGHRS and CDR2 is YFSETQ. V gave up 3 bases and J gave up 5 bases, with 12 bases separating them. CDR3 length: 14 residues. Deep-level assay runs were performed. Only in-frame clones appear in the TCRdb table, and some are missing; sequencing was by immunoSEQ multiplex PCR. The sample consists of around 2.5 million clones, approximately 93% of them appearing once. The source material was naive CD4+ T cells from PBMCs. Documented subset: CD45RA+ positively selected. The chain uses TRBV5-1 and TRBJ2-1, with D hard to call. This TCR derives from a young man in good health. Some clones in this sample may be carry-over from other donors' samples. This CDR3 reads CASSSHSRDNEQFF. CDR3 nucleotides: TGCGCCAGCAGCTCACATTCACGGGACAATGAGCAGTTCTTC.